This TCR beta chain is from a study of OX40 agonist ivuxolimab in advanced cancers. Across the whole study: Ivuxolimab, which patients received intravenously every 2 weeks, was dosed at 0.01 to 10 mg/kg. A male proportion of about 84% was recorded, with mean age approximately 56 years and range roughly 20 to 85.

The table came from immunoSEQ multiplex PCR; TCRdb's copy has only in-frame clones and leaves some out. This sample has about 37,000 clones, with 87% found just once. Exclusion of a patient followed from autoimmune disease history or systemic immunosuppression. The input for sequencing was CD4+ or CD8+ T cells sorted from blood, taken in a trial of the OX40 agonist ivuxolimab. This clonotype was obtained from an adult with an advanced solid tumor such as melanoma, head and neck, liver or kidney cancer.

The DNA for the CDR3 is TGTGCCAGAAGCCTAATAGCGGGGGCCCTAGCCAAAAACATTCAGTACTTC. This codes for CARSLIAGALAKNIQYF. The chain links TRBV5-3 to TRBJ2-4; 9 bases match TRBD2. TRBV5-3 is treated as an ORF (open reading frame) with a function not yet certain. Trimming removed 4 bases from V and 0 bases from J; junction bases left unmatched: 8. CDR3 length: 17 amino acids.